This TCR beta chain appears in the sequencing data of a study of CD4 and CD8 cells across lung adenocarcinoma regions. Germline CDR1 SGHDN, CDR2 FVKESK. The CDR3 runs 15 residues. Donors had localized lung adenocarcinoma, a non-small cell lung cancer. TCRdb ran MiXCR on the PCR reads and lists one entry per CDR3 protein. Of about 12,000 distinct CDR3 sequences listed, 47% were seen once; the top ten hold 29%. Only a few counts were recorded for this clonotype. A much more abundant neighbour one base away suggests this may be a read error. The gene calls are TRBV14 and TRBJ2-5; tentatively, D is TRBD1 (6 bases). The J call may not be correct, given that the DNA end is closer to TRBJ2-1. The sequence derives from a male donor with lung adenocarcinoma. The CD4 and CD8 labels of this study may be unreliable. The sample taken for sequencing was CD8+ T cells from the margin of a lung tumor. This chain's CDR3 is CASSQRQGKGETQFF. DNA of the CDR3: TGTGCCAGCAGCCAAAGGCAGGGGAAGGGAGAGACCCAGTTCTTC.